The present TCR beta chain was sequenced within a study of blood T cell repertoires in COVID-19. The CDR3 runs to 16 residues. Germline CDR1 reads KGHSH; CDR2 reads LQKENI. The V and J ends lost 4 bases and 4 bases, in that order; junction bases with no gene match: 8. Clones were read by immunoSEQ multiplex PCR, and TCRdb kept only the in-frame ones, dropping some. Of 65,000 to 90,000 clones in the sample, 76% were seen once. The receptor's source is a man in his sixties or seventies with active or convalescent COVID-19. The V and J genes are TRBV18 and TRBJ1-3; 9 bases fit TRBD1. Sequenced sample: peripheral blood. The CDR3 DNA is TGTGCCAGCTCACTGCATGACAGGGGGGCAGGAAACACCATATATTTT. This codes for CASSLHDRGAGNTIYF.